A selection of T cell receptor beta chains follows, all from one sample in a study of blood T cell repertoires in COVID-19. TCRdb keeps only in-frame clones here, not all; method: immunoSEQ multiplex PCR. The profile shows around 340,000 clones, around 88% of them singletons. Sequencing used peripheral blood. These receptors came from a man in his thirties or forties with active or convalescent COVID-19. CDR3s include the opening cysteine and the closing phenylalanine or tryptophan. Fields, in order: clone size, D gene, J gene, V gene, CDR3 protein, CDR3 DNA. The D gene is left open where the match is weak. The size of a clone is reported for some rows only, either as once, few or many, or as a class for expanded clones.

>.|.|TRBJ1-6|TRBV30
CAWSDDSGIYNSPLHF
TGTGCCTGGAGCGATGACAGTGGGATCTATAATTCACCCCTCCACTTT
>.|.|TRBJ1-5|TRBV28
CASSLWIQGNQPQHF
TGTGCCAGCAGTTTGTGGATCCAGGGCAATCAGCCCCAGCATTTT
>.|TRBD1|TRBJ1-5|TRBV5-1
CASSLSGTGVEPQHF
TGCGCCAGCAGCTTATCCGGGACAGGGGTTGAGCCCCAGCATTTT
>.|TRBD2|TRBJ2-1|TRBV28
CASTHRLAGPNEQFF
TGTGCCAGCACTCATCGACTAGCGGGACCCAATGAGCAGTTCTTC
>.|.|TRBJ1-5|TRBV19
CASSLSEDQPQHF
TGTGCCAGTAGTCTTTCGGAGGATCAGCCCCAGCATTTT
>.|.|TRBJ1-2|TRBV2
CASSEASGGQDYGYTF
TGTGCCAGCAGTGAAGCTAGCGGGGGGCAGGACTATGGCTACACCTTC
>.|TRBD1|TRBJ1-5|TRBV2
CASSEDRGYSNQPQHF
TGTGCCAGCAGTGAGGACAGGGGCTATAGCAATCAGCCCCAGCATTTT
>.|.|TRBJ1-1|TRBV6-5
CASSYSSGTNTEAFF
TGTGCCAGCAGTTACTCATCCGGGACAAACACTGAAGCTTTCTTT
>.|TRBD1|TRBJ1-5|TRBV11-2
CASSLRGQGGQPQHF
TGTGCCAGCAGCTTAAGAGGACAGGGAGGTCAGCCCCAGCATTTT
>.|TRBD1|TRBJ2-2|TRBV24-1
CATSDRDRANTGELFF
TGTGCCACCAGTGACCGCGACAGGGCGAACACCGGGGAGCTGTTTTTT
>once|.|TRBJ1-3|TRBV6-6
CASSYGENTIYF
TGTGCCAGCAGTTACGGAGAAAACACCATATATTTT
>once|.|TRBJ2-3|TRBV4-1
CASSQEGRSTDTQYF
TGCGCCAGCAGCCAAGAGGGGAGATCAACAGATACGCAGTATTTT
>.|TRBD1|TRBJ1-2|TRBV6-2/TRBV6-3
CASSSRTGPEGYTF
TGTGCCAGCAGTTCAAGGACAGGGCCCGAGGGCTACACCTTC
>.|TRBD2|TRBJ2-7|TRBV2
CASSDPTSGTYEQYF
TGTGCCAGCAGTGATCCGACTAGCGGGACCTACGAGCAGTACTTC
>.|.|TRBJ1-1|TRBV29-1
CSVEGGRYTEAFF
TGCAGCGTCGAGGGAGGACGGTACACTGAAGCTTTCTTT
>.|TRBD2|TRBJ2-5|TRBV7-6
CASSPGTSGGETQYF
TGTGCCAGCAGCCCGGGGACTAGCGGGGGTGAGACCCAGTACTTC
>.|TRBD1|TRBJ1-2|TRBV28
CASSLLDRALDGYTF
TGTGCCAGCAGTTTACTCGACAGGGCGCTGGATGGCTACACCTTC
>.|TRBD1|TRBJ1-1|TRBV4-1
CASSLTGGWNTEAFF
TGCGCCAGCAGCCTTACAGGGGGATGGAACACTGAAGCTTTCTTT
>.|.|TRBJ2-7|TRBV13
CASSFSTGGVYEQHF
TGTGCCAGCAGCTTTTCCACCGGGGGAGTATACGAGCAGCACTTC
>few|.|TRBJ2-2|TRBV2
CASRRLDVTGELFF
TGTGCCAGCAGGAGACTAGATGTTACCGGGGAGCTGTTTTTT
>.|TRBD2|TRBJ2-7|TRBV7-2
CASSLAVSGYEQYF
TGTGCCAGCAGCCTAGCGGTCTCGGGGTACGAGCAGTACTTC
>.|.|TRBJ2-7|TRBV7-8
CASSFGGSGEQYF
TGTGCCAGCAGCTTCGGTGGTTCAGGCGAGCAGTACTTC
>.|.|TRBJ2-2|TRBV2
CASSEVRATIDTGELFF
TGTGCCAGCAGTGAAGTCAGGGCTACAATCGACACCGGGGAGCTGTTTTTT
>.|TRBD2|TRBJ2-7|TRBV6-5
CASSYLTSGPSYEQYF
TGTGCCAGCAGTTATTTGACTAGCGGTCCCTCCTACGAGCAGTACTTC
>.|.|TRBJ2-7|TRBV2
CASKPVQLREQYF
TGTGCCAGCAAGCCGGTACAATTGCGGGAGCAGTACTTC
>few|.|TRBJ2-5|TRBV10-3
CAISEPGLSETQYF
TGTGCCATCAGTGAGCCGGGACTCTCAGAGACCCAGTACTTC
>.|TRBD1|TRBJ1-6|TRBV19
CASSSRTGGSPLHF
TGTGCCAGTAGTTCCCGGACAGGTGGTTCACCCCTCCACTTT
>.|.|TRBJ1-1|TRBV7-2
CASSAAGISEAFF
TGTGCCAGCAGCGCAGCAGGGATAAGTGAAGCTTTCTTT
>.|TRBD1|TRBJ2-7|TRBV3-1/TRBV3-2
CASRARTGGSYEQYF
TGTGCCAGCAGAGCAAGGACAGGGGGTAGCTACGAGCAGTACTTC
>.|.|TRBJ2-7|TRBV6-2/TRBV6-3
CASSFSPVIYEQYF
TGTGCCAGCAGCTTTTCACCAGTAATCTACGAGCAGTACTTC
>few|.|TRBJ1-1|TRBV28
CASSWGRFDEAFF
TGTGCCAGCAGTTGGGGCCGTTTTGACGAAGCTTTCTTT
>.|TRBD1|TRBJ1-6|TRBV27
CASSLGQGWYNSPLHF
TGTGCCAGCAGTTTAGGACAGGGGTGGTATAATTCACCCCTCCACTTT
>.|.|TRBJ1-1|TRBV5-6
CASSLSLANTEAFF
TGTGCCAGCAGCTTGAGTCTGGCGAACACTGAAGCTTTCTTT
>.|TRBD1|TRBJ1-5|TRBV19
CASSTTGEHQPQHF
TGTGCCAGTAGTACGACAGGGGAACACCAGCCCCAGCATTTT
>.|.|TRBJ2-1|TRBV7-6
CASSLNGYSSYNEQFF
TGTGCCAGCAGCTTAAATGGTTATAGCTCCTACAATGAGCAGTTCTTC
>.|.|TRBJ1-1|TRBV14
CASSQDLEGGPRFF
TGTGCCAGCAGCCAAGATCTTGAAGGGGGACCCAGATTCTTT
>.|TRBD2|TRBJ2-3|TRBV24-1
CATSDPGTSGSADTQYF
TGTGCCACCAGTGATCCAGGGACTAGCGGGAGTGCGGATACGCAGTATTTT
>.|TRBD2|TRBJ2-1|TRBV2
CASIQGTSGNEQFF
TGTGCCAGCATCCAGGGGACTAGCGGCAATGAGCAGTTCTTC
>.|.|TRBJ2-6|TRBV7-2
CASSPSPSGANVLTF
TGTGCCAGCAGCCCGAGCCCCTCTGGGGCCAACGTCCTGACTTTC
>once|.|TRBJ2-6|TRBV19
CASSIGSGANVLTF
TGTGCCAGTAGTATCGGCTCTGGGGCCAACGTCCTGACTTTC
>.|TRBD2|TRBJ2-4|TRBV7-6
CASSPLGRGSNQNIQYF
TGTGCCAGCAGCCCCCTGGGGCGGGGGAGTAACCAAAACATTCAGTACTTC
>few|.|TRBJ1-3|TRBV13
CASSSLLGVAGNTIYF
TGTGCCAGCAGCTCACTCCTGGGAGTCGCTGGAAACACCATATATTTT
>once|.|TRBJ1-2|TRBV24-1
CATSRGGDGYTF
TGTGCCACCTCTCGAGGAGGGGATGGCTACACCTTC
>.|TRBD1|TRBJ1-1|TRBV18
CASSPPDRGEAFF
TGTGCCAGCTCACCCCCGGACAGGGGAGAAGCTTTCTTT
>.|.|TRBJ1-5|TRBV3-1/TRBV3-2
CASSPYQGFNQPQHF
TGTGCCAGCAGCCCTTACCAGGGGTTCAATCAGCCCCAGCATTTT
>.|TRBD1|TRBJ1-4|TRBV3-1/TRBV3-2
CASSDRGGEKLFF
TGTGCCAGCAGCGACAGGGGCGGGGAAAAACTGTTTTTT
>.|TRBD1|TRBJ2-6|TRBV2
CAGWTGFETSGANVLTF
TGTGCCGGCTGGACAGGGTTCGAAACATCTGGGGCCAACGTCCTGACTTTC
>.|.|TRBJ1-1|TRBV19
CASSIGPGSSRNTEAFF
TGTGCCAGTAGTATAGGGCCGGGGTCCTCTAGGAACACTGAAGCTTTCTTT
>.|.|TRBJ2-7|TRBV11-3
CASSLGRGAPYEQYF
TGTGCCAGCAGCTTAGGACGGGGGGCCCCCTACGAGCAGTACTTC
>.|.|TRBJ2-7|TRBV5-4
CASSLDTGRSYEQYF
TGTGCCAGCAGCTTGGATACGGGGAGGTCCTACGAGCAGTACTTC
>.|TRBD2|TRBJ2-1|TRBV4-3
CASSLSGRAGNEQFF
TGCGCCAGCAGCCTGAGCGGGAGGGCCGGCAATGAGCAGTTCTTC
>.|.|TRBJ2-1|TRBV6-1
CASSEAGRGEQFF
TGTGCCAGCAGTGAAGCGGGGCGGGGAGAGCAGTTCTTC
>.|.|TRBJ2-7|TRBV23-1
CASSQGEKGGSPYEQYF
TGCGCCAGCAGTCAAGGCGAGAAAGGGGGTAGCCCCTACGAGCAGTACTTC
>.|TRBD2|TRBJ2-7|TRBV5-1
CASSLAGTSGTYEQYF
TGCGCCAGCAGCTTGGCCGGGACTAGCGGTACCTACGAGCAGTACTTC
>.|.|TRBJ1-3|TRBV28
CASSQLTTGNTIYF
TGTGCCAGCAGTCAACTGACAACCGGAAACACCATATATTTT